These T cell receptor beta chains were read from a single sample in a study of cytomegalovirus exposure and HLA in healthy donors. Only in-frame clones appear in the TCRdb table, and some are missing; sequencing was by immunoSEQ multiplex PCR. The table lists 35,000 to 55,000 clones, around 60% of them singletons. The sequenced sample consisted of PBMCs. All receptors come from a man aged 55 to 69 in good health and CMV-seropositive. Both conserved end residues are part of each CDR3. D genes are given only for firm matches. Clone size appears in some rows only: once, few, many, or a class for an expanded clone.

J: TRBJ2-1; D: NA; V: TRBV23-1; size: once; CDR3: CASSQSPRQINEQFF; DNA: TGCGCCAGCAGTCAATCGCCGAGACAGATCAATGAGCAGTTCTTC
J: TRBJ2-2; D: TRBD1; V: TRBV7-9; size: NA; CDR3: CASSLDVRGRTGELFF; DNA: TGTGCCAGCAGCTTAGACGTCAGGGGGCGAACCGGGGAGCTGTTTTTT
J: TRBJ2-5; D: TRBD2; V: TRBV7-2; size: NA; CDR3: CASRPTSGSETQYF; DNA: TGTGCCAGCAGACCTACTAGCGGGAGTGAGACCCAGTACTTC
J: TRBJ1-2; D: TRBD1; V: TRBV29-1; size: few; CDR3: CSARDRAEGVRGYTF; DNA: TGCAGCGCAAGGGACAGGGCGGAAGGGGTTCGTGGCTACACCTTC
J: TRBJ2-2; D: TRBD1; V: TRBV4-2; size: NA; CDR3: CASDRGLGTGELFF; DNA: TGTGCCAGCGACAGGGGGTTGGGCACCGGGGAGCTGTTTTTT
J: TRBJ2-7; D: NA; V: TRBV6-5; size: NA; CDR3: CASSYDQGISEQYF; DNA: TGTGCCAGCAGTTACGACCAGGGTATTAGCGAGCAGTACTTC
J: TRBJ1-1; D: NA; V: TRBV29-1; size: once; CDR3: CSGSTGAAVSSEAFF; DNA: TGCAGCGGATCGACGGGCGCGGCGGTTTCTAGCGAAGCTTTCTTT
J: TRBJ2-7; D: NA; V: TRBV9; size: NA; CDR3: CASSVEDGLGATLRGEQYF; DNA: TGTGCCAGCAGCGTAGAGGATGGGCTAGGAGCGACCCTACGAGGGGAGCAGTACTTC
J: TRBJ2-5; D: NA; V: TRBV12-5; size: once; CDR3: CASGLAEETQYF; DNA: TGTGCTAGTGGTTTGGCCGAAGAGACCCAGTACTTC
J: TRBJ1-3; D: TRBD1; V: TRBV9; size: NA; CDR3: CASSVEDRVNTIYF; DNA: TGTGCCAGCAGCGTCGAGGACAGGGTGAACACCATATATTTT
J: TRBJ2-2; D: TRBD2; V: TRBV4-3; size: once; CDR3: CASSQDGGSGTGELFF; DNA: TGCGCCAGCAGCCAAGACGGGGGGAGCGGCACCGGGGAGCTGTTTTTT
J: TRBJ1-1; D: NA; V: TRBV27; size: NA; CDR3: CASSLVLNTEAFF; DNA: TGTGCCAGCAGTCTCGTCCTGAACACTGAAGCTTTCTTT
J: TRBJ1-1; D: NA; V: TRBV5-1; size: NA; CDR3: CASSLGEWGTEAFF; DNA: TGCGCCAGCAGCTTGGGGGAGTGGGGCACTGAAGCTTTCTTT
J: TRBJ2-7; D: NA; V: TRBV27; size: few; CDR3: CASSFLSGPYEQYF; DNA: TGTGCCAGCAGTTTTTTGAGCGGTCCCTACGAGCAGTACTTC
J: TRBJ2-3; D: TRBD2; V: TRBV7-3; size: few; CDR3: CASSLGLAGTYTQYF; DNA: TGTGCCAGCAGCCTGGGACTAGCGGGAACCTATACGCAGTATTTT
J: TRBJ1-1; D: TRBD1; V: TRBV5-8; size: NA; CDR3: CASSFKGQGSKAFF; DNA: TGTGCCAGCAGCTTTAAGGGACAGGGGAGTAAAGCTTTCTTT
J: TRBJ2-7; D: NA; V: TRBV5-5; size: NA; CDR3: CASSFQQGYEQYF; DNA: TGTGCCAGCAGCTTTCAACAGGGCTACGAGCAGTACTTC
J: TRBJ2-7; D: NA; V: TRBV4-1; size: few; CDR3: CASSQDPGVYEQYF; DNA: TGCGCCAGCAGCCAAGATCCGGGGGTCTACGAGCAGTACTTC
J: TRBJ2-1; D: TRBD1; V: TRBV10-3; size: NA; CDR3: CAISEGDRGLGNEQFF; DNA: TGTGCCATCAGTGAGGGGGACAGGGGGCTTGGGAATGAGCAGTTCTTC
J: TRBJ1-2; D: NA; V: TRBV5-8; size: NA; CDR3: CASVDGRTDYGYTF; DNA: TGTGCCAGCGTGGACGGGAGAACTGACTATGGCTACACCTTC
J: TRBJ1-4; D: NA; V: TRBV7-3; size: NA; CDR3: CASSLPGREGEKLFF; DNA: TGTGCCAGCAGCTTACCGGGAAGGGAAGGAGAAAAACTGTTTTTT
J: TRBJ2-7; D: TRBD1; V: TRBV28; size: NA; CDR3: CASRSGGWGYEQYF; DNA: TGTGCCAGCAGATCAGGGGGCTGGGGCTACGAGCAGTACTTC
J: TRBJ2-7; D: TRBD2; V: TRBV13; size: NA; CDR3: CASSPIGGVSYEQYF; DNA: TGTGCCAGCAGCCCTATCGGGGGGGTCTCCTACGAGCAGTACTTC
J: TRBJ2-5; D: NA; V: TRBV5-4; size: NA; CDR3: CASSLWQGETQYF; DNA: TGTGCCAGCAGCTTGTGGCAGGGAGAGACCCAGTACTTC
J: TRBJ2-7; D: TRBD2; V: TRBV7-2; size: few; CDR3: CASSLVTSGSLYEQYF; DNA: TGTGCCAGCAGCTTAGTTACTAGCGGGAGTCTCTACGAGCAGTACTTC
J: TRBJ2-7; D: TRBD1; V: TRBV6-1; size: NA; CDR3: CASAGQGAGEQYF; DNA: TGTGCCAGCGCTGGGCAGGGGGCCGGGGAGCAGTACTTC
J: TRBJ1-5; D: NA; V: TRBV28; size: NA; CDR3: CASTPTGGPYSNQPQHF; DNA: TGTGCCAGCACTCCTACGGGGGGGCCCTATAGCAATCAGCCCCAGCATTTT
J: TRBJ1-2; D: NA; V: TRBV28; size: once; CDR3: CASSIRAGVYGYTF; DNA: TGTGCCAGCAGCATAAGGGCAGGGGTCTATGGCTACACCTTC
J: TRBJ2-1; D: TRBD2; V: TRBV6-1; size: NA; CDR3: CASRGTSGRNEQFF; DNA: TGTGCCAGCAGGGGGACTAGCGGGAGGAATGAGCAGTTCTTC
J: TRBJ1-5; D: NA; V: TRBV7-2; size: NA; CDR3: CASSLLWSSDSNQPQHF; DNA: TGTGCCAGCAGCTTACTGTGGTCGAGTGATAGCAATCAGCCCCAGCATTTT
J: TRBJ2-7; D: NA; V: TRBV7-6; size: NA; CDR3: CASSLGVTYEQYF; DNA: TGTGCCAGCAGCTTAGGAGTGACCTACGAGCAGTACTTC
J: TRBJ2-7; D: TRBD2; V: TRBV10-3; size: few; CDR3: CAISVSGASYEQYF; DNA: TGTGCCATCAGTGTTAGCGGGGCTTCCTACGAGCAGTACTTC
J: TRBJ1-2; D: TRBD1; V: TRBV10-3; size: NA; CDR3: CAISATGTGGNYGYTF; DNA: TGTGCCATCAGTGCAACCGGGACAGGGGGCAACTATGGCTACACCTTC
J: TRBJ2-1; D: TRBD2; V: TRBV27; size: NA; CDR3: CASSLRSGSMYNEQFF; DNA: TGTGCCAGCAGTTTAAGAAGCGGGAGTATGTACAATGAGCAGTTCTTC
J: TRBJ2-3; D: NA; V: TRBV28; size: NA; CDR3: CASSLSGGDTQYF; DNA: TGTGCCAGCAGTTTGTCCGGAGGGGATACGCAGTATTTT
J: TRBJ2-5; D: TRBD2; V: TRBV2; size: NA; CDR3: CASTPLAGGETQYF; DNA: TGTGCCAGCACTCCTCTAGCGGGAGGGGAGACCCAGTACTTC
J: TRBJ2-2; D: TRBD2; V: TRBV18; size: few; CDR3: CASSPRREGRTPVLRITGELFF; DNA: TGTGCCAGCTCACCTCGGCGGGAGGGCCGTACACCAGTCCTAAGAATCACCGGGGAGCTGTTTTTT
J: TRBJ1-1; D: TRBD1; V: TRBV29-1; size: NA; CDR3: CSVWTGESFF; DNA: TGCAGCGTTTGGACAGGGGAGTCTTTCTTT
J: TRBJ2-7; D: NA; V: TRBV14; size: NA; CDR3: CASSRNHDSYEQYF; DNA: TGTGCCAGCAGCCGTAACCATGACAGTTACGAGCAGTACTTC
J: TRBJ1-3; D: TRBD1; V: TRBV28; size: NA; CDR3: CASSSLGQSSGNTIYF; DNA: TGTGCCAGCAGTTCCCTGGGACAGTCCTCTGGAAACACCATATATTTT
J: TRBJ1-1; D: NA; V: TRBV11-2; size: once; CDR3: CASSPRQQRHTEAFF; DNA: TGTGCCAGCAGCCCCCGACAGCAACGACACACTGAAGCTTTCTTT
J: TRBJ2-3; D: NA; V: TRBV15; size: once; CDR3: CATSRSLKGSDTQYF; DNA: TGTGCCACCAGCAGATCCCTGAAGGGGTCAGATACGCAGTATTTT
J: TRBJ2-1; D: NA; V: TRBV4-3; size: once; CDR3: CASSQGSFVRNEQFF; DNA: TGCGCCAGCAGCCAAGGCAGTTTCGTTCGTAATGAGCAGTTCTTC
J: TRBJ2-2; D: TRBD2; V: TRBV5-4; size: NA; CDR3: CASSQNPSGSTGELFF; DNA: TGTGCCAGCAGCCAAAATCCTAGCGGGAGCACCGGGGAGCTGTTTTTT
J: TRBJ2-7; D: TRBD2; V: TRBV11-2; size: NA; CDR3: CASSLARAAGGLEQYF; DNA: TGTGCCAGCAGCTTAGCTCGGGCGGCGGGAGGGCTCGAGCAGTACTTC
J: TRBJ2-7; D: NA; V: TRBV15; size: NA; CDR3: CATSREGLGGYEQYF; DNA: TGTGCCACCAGCAGAGAGGGATTAGGGGGCTACGAGCAGTACTTC
J: TRBJ2-7; D: TRBD1; V: TRBV29-1; size: NA; CDR3: CSVQGAGYEQYF; DNA: TGCAGCGTACAGGGGGCAGGATACGAGCAGTACTTC
J: TRBJ2-7; D: TRBD1; V: TRBV19; size: NA; CDR3: CASSMTGPPYEQYF; DNA: TGTGCCAGTAGTATGACAGGGCCACCCTACGAGCAGTACTTC
J: TRBJ1-4; D: NA; V: TRBV5-4; size: NA; CDR3: CASSVKQGSNEKLFF; DNA: TGTGCCAGCAGCGTTAAACAGGGTTCTAATGAAAAACTGTTTTTT
J: TRBJ2-2; D: NA; V: TRBV13; size: NA; CDR3: CASSSLGELFF; DNA: TGTGCCAGCAGCTCCCTTGGGGAGCTGTTTTTT
J: TRBJ2-5; D: NA; V: TRBV7-9; size: few; CDR3: CASSPATGLLQETQYF; DNA: TGTGCCAGCAGCCCGGCGACAGGTTTACTCCAAGAGACCCAGTACTTC